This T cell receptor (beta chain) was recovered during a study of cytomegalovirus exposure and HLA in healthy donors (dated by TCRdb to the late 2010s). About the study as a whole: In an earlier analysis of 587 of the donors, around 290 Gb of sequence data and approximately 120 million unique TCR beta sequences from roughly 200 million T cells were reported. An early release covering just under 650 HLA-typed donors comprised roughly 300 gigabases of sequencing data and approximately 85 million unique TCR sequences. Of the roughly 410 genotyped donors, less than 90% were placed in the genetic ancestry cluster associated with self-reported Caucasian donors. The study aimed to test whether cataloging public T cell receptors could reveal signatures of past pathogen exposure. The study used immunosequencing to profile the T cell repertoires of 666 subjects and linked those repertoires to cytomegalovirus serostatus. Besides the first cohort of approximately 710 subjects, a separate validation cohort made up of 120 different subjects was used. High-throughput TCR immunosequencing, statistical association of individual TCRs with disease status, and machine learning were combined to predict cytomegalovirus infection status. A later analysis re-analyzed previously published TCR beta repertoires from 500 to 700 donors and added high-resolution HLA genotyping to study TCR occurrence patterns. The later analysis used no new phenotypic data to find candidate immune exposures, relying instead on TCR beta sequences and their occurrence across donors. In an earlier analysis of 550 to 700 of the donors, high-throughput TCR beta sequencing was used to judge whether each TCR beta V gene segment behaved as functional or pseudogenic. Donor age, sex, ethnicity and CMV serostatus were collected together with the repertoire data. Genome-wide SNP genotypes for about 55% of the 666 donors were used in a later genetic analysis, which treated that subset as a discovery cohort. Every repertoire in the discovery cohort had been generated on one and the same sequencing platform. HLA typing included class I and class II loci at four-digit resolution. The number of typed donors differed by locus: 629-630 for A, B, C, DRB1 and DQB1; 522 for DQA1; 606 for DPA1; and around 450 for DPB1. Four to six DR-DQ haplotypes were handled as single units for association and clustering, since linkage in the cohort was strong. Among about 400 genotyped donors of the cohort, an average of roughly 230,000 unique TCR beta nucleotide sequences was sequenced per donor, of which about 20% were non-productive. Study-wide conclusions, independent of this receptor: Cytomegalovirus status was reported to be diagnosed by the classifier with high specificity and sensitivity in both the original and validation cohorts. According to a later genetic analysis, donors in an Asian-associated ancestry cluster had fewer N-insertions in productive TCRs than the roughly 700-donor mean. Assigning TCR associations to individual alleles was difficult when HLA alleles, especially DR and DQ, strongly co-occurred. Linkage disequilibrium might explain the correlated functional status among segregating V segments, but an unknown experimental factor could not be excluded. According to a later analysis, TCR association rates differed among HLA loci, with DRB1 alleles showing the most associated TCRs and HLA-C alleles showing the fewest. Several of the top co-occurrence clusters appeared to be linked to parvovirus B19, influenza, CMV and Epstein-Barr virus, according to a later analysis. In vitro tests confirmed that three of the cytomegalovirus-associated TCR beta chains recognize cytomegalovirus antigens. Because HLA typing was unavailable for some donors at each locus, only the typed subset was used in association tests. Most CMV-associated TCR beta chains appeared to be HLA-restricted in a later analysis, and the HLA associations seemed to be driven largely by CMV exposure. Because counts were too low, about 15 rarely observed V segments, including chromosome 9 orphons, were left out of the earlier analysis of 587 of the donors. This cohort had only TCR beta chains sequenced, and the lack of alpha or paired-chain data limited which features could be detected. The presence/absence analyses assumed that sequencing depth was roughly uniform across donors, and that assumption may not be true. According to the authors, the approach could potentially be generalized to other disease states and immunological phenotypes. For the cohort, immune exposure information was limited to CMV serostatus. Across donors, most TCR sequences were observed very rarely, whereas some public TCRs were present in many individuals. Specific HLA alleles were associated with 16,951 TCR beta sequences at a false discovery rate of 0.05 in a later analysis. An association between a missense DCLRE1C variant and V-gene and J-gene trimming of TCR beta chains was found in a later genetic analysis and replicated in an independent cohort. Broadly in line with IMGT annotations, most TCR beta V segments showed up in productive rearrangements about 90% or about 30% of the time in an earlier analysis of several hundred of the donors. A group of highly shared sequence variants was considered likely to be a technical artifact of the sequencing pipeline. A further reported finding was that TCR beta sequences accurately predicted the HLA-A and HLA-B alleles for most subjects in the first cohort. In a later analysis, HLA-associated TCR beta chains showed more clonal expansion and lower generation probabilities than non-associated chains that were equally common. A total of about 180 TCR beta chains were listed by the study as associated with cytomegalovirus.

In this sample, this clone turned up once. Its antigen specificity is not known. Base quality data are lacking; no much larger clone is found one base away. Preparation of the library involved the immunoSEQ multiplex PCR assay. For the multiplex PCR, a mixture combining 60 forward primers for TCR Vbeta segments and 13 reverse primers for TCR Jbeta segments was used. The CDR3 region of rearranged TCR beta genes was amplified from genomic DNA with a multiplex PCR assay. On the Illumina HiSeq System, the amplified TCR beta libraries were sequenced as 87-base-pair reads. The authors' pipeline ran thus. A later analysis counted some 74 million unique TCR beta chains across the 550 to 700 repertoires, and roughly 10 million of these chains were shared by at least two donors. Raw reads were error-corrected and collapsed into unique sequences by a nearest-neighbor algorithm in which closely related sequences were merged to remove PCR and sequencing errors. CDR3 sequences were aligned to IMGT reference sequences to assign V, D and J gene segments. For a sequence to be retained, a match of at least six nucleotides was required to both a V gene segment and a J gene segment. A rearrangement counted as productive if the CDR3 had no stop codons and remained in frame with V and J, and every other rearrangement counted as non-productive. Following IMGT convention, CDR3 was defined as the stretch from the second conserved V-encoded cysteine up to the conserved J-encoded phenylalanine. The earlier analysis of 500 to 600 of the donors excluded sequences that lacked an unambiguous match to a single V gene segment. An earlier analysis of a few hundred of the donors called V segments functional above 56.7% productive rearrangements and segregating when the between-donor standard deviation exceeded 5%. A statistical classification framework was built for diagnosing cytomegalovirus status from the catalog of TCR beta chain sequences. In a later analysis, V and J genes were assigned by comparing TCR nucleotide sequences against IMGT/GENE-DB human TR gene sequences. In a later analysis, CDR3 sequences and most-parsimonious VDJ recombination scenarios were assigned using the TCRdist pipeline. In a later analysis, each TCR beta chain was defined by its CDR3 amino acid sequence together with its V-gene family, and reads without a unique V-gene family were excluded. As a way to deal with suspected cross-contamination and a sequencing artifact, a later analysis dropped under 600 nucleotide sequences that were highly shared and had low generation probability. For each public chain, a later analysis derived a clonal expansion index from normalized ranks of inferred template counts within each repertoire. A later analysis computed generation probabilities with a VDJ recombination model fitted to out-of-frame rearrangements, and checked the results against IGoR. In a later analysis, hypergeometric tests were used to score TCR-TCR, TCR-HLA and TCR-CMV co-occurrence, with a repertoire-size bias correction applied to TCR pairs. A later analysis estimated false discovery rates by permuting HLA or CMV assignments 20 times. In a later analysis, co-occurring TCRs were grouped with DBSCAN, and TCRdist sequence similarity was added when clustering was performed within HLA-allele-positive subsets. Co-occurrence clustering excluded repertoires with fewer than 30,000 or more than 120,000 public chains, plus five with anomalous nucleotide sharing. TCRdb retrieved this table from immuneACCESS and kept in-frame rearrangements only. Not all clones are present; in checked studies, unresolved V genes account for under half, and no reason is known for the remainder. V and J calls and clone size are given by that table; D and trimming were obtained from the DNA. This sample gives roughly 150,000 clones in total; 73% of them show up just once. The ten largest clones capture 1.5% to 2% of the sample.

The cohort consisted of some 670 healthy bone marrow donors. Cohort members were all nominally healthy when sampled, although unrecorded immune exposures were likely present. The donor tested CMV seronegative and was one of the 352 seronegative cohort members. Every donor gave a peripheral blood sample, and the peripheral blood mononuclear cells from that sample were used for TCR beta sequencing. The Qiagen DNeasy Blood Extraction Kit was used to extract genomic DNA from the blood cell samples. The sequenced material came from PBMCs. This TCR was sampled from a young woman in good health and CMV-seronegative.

In nucleotides, the sequence is TGTGCCAGCAGCTTGCGGACTAGCGGGAGGTATGATACGCAGTATTTT. Translated, it gives CASSLRTSGRYDTQYF. The chain is encoded by TRBV5-6 joined to TRBJ2-3, and TRBD2 aligns with 14 junction nucleotides. The germline V gene encodes CDR1 SGHDT and CDR2 YYEEEE. After removal of 1 base from V and 6 bases from J, the junction retains 4 bases not matched to a gene. The CDR3, from cysteine to phenylalanine, totals 16 residues. CDR3 DNA only is kept here, 48 bases in frame from base 1.